The rows below give T cell receptor beta chains drawn from one sample of a study of CD8+CD57+ T cells in acquired aplastic anemia. TCRdb redid the calling of the reads with MiXCR, one entry per CDR3 protein. Of 80,000 to 100,000 distinct CDR3 sequences in the sample, around 62% were seen once. The source material was sorted CD4+, CD8+, or CD8+CD57+ T cells (not recorded which) from PBMCs. The receptor set was obtained from a human donor with aplastic anemia. Each CDR3 is given with its conserved first and last residue. Fields, in order: D gene, clone size, J gene, V gene, CDR3 DNA, CDR3 protein. A D gene is named only where the DNA matches it firmly. The size field is filled for only some rows; it gives once, few, many or a size class.

d_gene: -; abundance: -; j_gene: TRBJ2-5; v_gene: TRBV24-1; CDR3nt: TGTGCCACCTCTTCAGGGCCCGAGGAGAACTCCCAAGAGACCCAGTACTTC; CDR3aa: CATSSGPEENSQETQYF
d_gene: -; abundance: few; j_gene: TRBJ2-3; v_gene: TRBV2; CDR3nt: TGTGCCAGCAGTGAAGGCGGTACGCAGTATTTT; CDR3aa: CASSEGGTQYF
d_gene: TRBD1; abundance: few; j_gene: TRBJ2-1; v_gene: TRBV7-2; CDR3nt: TGTGCCAGCAGACGAAATGGGGACAGGTCCTACAATGAGCAGTTCTTC; CDR3aa: CASRRNGDRSYNEQFF
d_gene: -; abundance: -; j_gene: TRBJ2-2; v_gene: TRBV25-1; CDR3nt: TGTGCCAGCACCCTGACAGGAACCGGGGAGCTGTTTTTT; CDR3aa: CASTLTGTGELFF
d_gene: -; abundance: once; j_gene: TRBJ2-5; v_gene: TRBV4-1; CDR3nt: TGCGCCAGCAGCCAAGTGGTAAGGGACGGAGAGACCCAGTACTTC; CDR3aa: CASSQVVRDGETQYF
d_gene: -; abundance: -; j_gene: TRBJ2-3; v_gene: TRBV29-1; CDR3nt: TGCAGCGGGTTCGGGGGCGCGACAGATACGCAGTATTTT; CDR3aa: CSGFGGATDTQYF
d_gene: TRBD1; abundance: few; j_gene: TRBJ2-7; v_gene: TRBV19; CDR3nt: TGTGCCAGTAGTGGTCGACAGGGGTGGTACGAGCAGTACTTC; CDR3aa: CASSGRQGWYEQYF
d_gene: -; abundance: -; j_gene: TRBJ2-3; v_gene: TRBV10-3; CDR3nt: TGTGCCATCAGTGGACTTATCGGCGATGACACAGATACGCAGTATTTT; CDR3aa: CAISGLIGDDTDTQYF
d_gene: TRBD1; abundance: -; j_gene: TRBJ1-1; v_gene: TRBV4-2; CDR3nt: TGTGCCAGCAGCCTAACAGGGGATCTGAACACTGAAGCTTTCTTT; CDR3aa: CASSLTGDLNTEAFF
d_gene: TRBD2; abundance: -; j_gene: TRBJ2-5; v_gene: TRBV5-4; CDR3nt: TGTGCCAGCAGCCGTTCTAGCGGGGTCCAAGAGACCCAGTACTTC; CDR3aa: CASSRSSGVQETQYF
d_gene: TRBD1; abundance: -; j_gene: TRBJ1-2; v_gene: TRBV25-1; CDR3nt: TGTGCCAGCACCCGGACAGGCGGCGGCTACACCTTC; CDR3aa: CASTRTGGGYTF
d_gene: -; abundance: -; j_gene: TRBJ2-5; v_gene: TRBV7-7; CDR3nt: TGTGCCAGCAGCTTAGCGAGGTCGGAGACCCAGTACTTC; CDR3aa: CASSLARSETQYF
d_gene: -; abundance: many; j_gene: TRBJ1-1; v_gene: TRBV7-9; CDR3nt: TGTGCCAGCAGCTTAGTGGCAGGGAAGGGTACTGAAGCTTTCTTT; CDR3aa: CASSLVAGKGTEAFF
d_gene: TRBD2; abundance: -; j_gene: TRBJ2-7; v_gene: TRBV20-1; CDR3nt: TGCAGTGCTTGGACTAGTCAGAGCTCCTACGAGCAGTACTTC; CDR3aa: CSAWTSQSSYEQYF
d_gene: -; abundance: -; j_gene: TRBJ1-3; v_gene: TRBV7-8; CDR3nt: TGTGCCAGCAGGGGGGGGTGGGGAAACACCATATATTTT; CDR3aa: CASRGGWGNTIYF
d_gene: -; abundance: -; j_gene: TRBJ1-2; v_gene: TRBV7-3; CDR3nt: TGTGCCAGCAGCGAAGGACCCGGACAGAACTATGGCTACACCTTC; CDR3aa: CASSEGPGQNYGYTF
d_gene: TRBD2; abundance: few; j_gene: TRBJ2-3; v_gene: TRBV7-9; CDR3nt: TGTGCCACCCGGACTAGCGACACAGATACGCAGTATTTT; CDR3aa: CATRTSDTDTQYF
d_gene: TRBD2; abundance: once; j_gene: TRBJ2-3; v_gene: TRBV10-3; CDR3nt: TGTGCCATTGGGACTAGCGGGGGGAGCACAGATACGCAGTATTTT; CDR3aa: CAIGTSGGSTDTQYF
d_gene: -; abundance: -; j_gene: TRBJ2-2; v_gene: TRBV9; CDR3nt: TGTGCCAGCAGCGGCCAGGAAGGGATCGGGGAGCTGTTTTTT; CDR3aa: CASSGQEGIGELFF
d_gene: -; abundance: once; j_gene: TRBJ2-7; v_gene: TRBV12-3/TRBV12-4; CDR3nt: TGTGCCAGCACCACAGGGCCCGGGGTATACGAGCAGTACTTC; CDR3aa: CASTTGPGVYEQYF
d_gene: -; abundance: -; j_gene: TRBJ2-1; v_gene: TRBV25-1; CDR3nt: TGTGCCAGCAGTGGGCAGGGGAAGTTCAATGAGCAGTTCTTC; CDR3aa: CASSGQGKFNEQFF
d_gene: -; abundance: few; j_gene: TRBJ2-5; v_gene: TRBV20-1; CDR3nt: TGCAGTGCTAGACAACAGGGCGGTGAGACCCAGTACTTC; CDR3aa: CSARQQGGETQYF
d_gene: -; abundance: -; j_gene: TRBJ1-5; v_gene: TRBV20-1; CDR3nt: TGCAGTGCTAGAGATATGACAGTCAATCAGCCCCAGCATTTT; CDR3aa: CSARDMTVNQPQHF
d_gene: -; abundance: -; j_gene: TRBJ2-2; v_gene: TRBV27; CDR3nt: TGTGCCAGCACCCGAGGGGGCGGGGAGCTGTTTTTT; CDR3aa: CASTRGGGELFF
d_gene: -; abundance: -; j_gene: TRBJ1-5; v_gene: TRBV12-3/TRBV12-4; CDR3nt: TGTGCCAGCAGCCGGCAGCGGCTGCCCCAGCATTTT; CDR3aa: CASSRQRLPQHF
d_gene: TRBD2; abundance: -; j_gene: TRBJ2-2; v_gene: TRBV24-1; CDR3nt: TGTGCCACCAGTGAGCGGGAGGACACCGGGGAGCTGTTTTTT; CDR3aa: CATSEREDTGELFF
d_gene: TRBD2; abundance: many; j_gene: TRBJ2-1; v_gene: TRBV12-3/TRBV12-4; CDR3nt: TGTGCCAGTATCTTTGCGGGACTAGCGGGATGTGAGCAGTTCTTC; CDR3aa: CASIFAGLAGCEQFF
d_gene: TRBD2; abundance: few; j_gene: TRBJ2-7; v_gene: TRBV7-8; CDR3nt: TGTGCCAGCAGCTTAGGGTCTAGCGGGCCGTACGAGCAGTACTTC; CDR3aa: CASSLGSSGPYEQYF
d_gene: TRBD1; abundance: once; j_gene: TRBJ2-1; v_gene: TRBV25-1; CDR3nt: TGTGCCAGCAGTGGGGAACAGGGGGGCAATGAGCAGTTCTTC; CDR3aa: CASSGEQGGNEQFF
d_gene: TRBD1; abundance: few; j_gene: TRBJ2-7; v_gene: TRBV10-2; CDR3nt: TGCGCCAGCAGATTGGACAGGGGGCGCGAGCAGTACTTC; CDR3aa: CASRLDRGREQYF
d_gene: -; abundance: once; j_gene: TRBJ1-2; v_gene: TRBV29-1; CDR3nt: TGCAGCGGCGGCGAGGACATAACTAACTATGGCTACACCTTC; CDR3aa: CSGGEDITNYGYTF
d_gene: -; abundance: -; j_gene: TRBJ1-1; v_gene: TRBV19; CDR3nt: TGTGCCAGTATGTACGGGAACACTGAAGCTTTCTTT; CDR3aa: CASMYGNTEAFF
d_gene: TRBD1; abundance: -; j_gene: TRBJ2-7; v_gene: TRBV19; CDR3nt: TGTGCCAGTAGGCTTACAGGGGGCTCCTGCGAGCAGTACTTC; CDR3aa: CASRLTGGSCEQYF
d_gene: -; abundance: -; j_gene: TRBJ1-5; v_gene: TRBV2; CDR3nt: TGTGCCAGCAGAACAGGGTTACAGCCCCAGCATTTT; CDR3aa: CASRTGLQPQHF